This TCR beta chain was recovered during a study of T cell repertoires in cytomegalovirus infection. Across the study: Public TCR beta signatures marked donors with CMV infection and the matching HLA.

Using its own MiXCR run on the reads, TCRdb lists one record per CDR3 protein. This repertoire shows fewer than 1,000,000 distinct CDR3 sequences, around a third found once; its top ten account for roughly 13%. The V gene's germline CDR1 is SEHNR and CDR2 FQNEAQ (reference sequence). V was pared by 5 bases and J by 2 bases, with 6 bases of the junction left unmatched. There are 16 residues in the CDR3. This clonotype was seen a few times. Its target is unknown. This TCR was sampled from a human donor in good health (CMV status not recorded). Some clones in this sample may be carry-over from other donors' samples. This chain joins TRBV7-9 and TRBJ2-3; 11 nucleotides agree with TRBD2. Sequences were derived from cultured CD8+ T cells from PBMCs, sampled from culture after CMV antigen stimulation. The CDR3 here is CASSPSSGGFTDTQYF. CDR3 DNA sequence: TGTGCCAGCAGCCCCTCTAGCGGGGGGTTCACAGATACGCAGTATTTT.